These 11 T cell receptor beta chains came from one sample sequenced in a study of cytomegalovirus exposure and HLA in healthy donors listed by TCRdb under 2017. Libraries were prepared through the immunoSEQ multiplex PCR assay. A mixture of 60 forward primers for TCR Vbeta segments and 13 reverse primers for TCR Jbeta segments was used in the multiplex PCR. The table was pulled from immuneACCESS by TCRdb, which kept in-frame rearrangements only. Such tables lose some clones; where checked, under half of the loss comes from unresolved V genes, and the rest has no known cause. This sample comprises about 160,000 clones, approximately 80% of them detected only once. The top ten clonotypes cover over 1.5% of the sample. Material: PBMCs. The receptor source for this set is a woman aged 18 to 35 in good health and CMV-seronegative.

The rearrangement links TRBV30 to TRBJ2-2; TRBD2 matches at 11 bases. V shed 2 bases, J shed 3 bases, and the junction held 2 bases outside the gene matches. The CDR3 is made up of 15 amino acids. CDR1 GTSNPN and CDR2 SVGIG come from the germline V gene (reference sequence). In nucleotides, the CDR3 is TGTGCCTGGAGTCGGGGACTAGCGGACACCGGGGAGCTGTTTTTT. It encodes CAWSRGLADTGELFF.

As regards this clone: The junction departs from the called germline gene at one end, perhaps through a read error. The chain is built from TRBV7-9 and TRBJ1-6; D possibly corresponds to TRBD1 (5 bases). The germline gives CDR1 SEHNR, CDR2 FQNEAQ (reference sequence). This CDR3 is 16 amino acids long. As DNA, the CDR3 is TGTTCCAGCAGCTTAGAGGGACTTACGAAGAATTCACCCCTCCACTTT. Amino acid sequence: CSSSLEGLTKNSPLHF.

This chain uses TRBV29-1 with TRBJ2-7; 14 nucleotides line up with TRBD2. With 6 bases clipped from V and 7 bases from J, the junction kept 8 bases outside the gene matches. CDR1 is SQVTM and CDR2 is ANQGSEA in the germline V gene. The CDR3 length is 14 residues. CDR3 protein: CSVQQTSGGGEQYF. The CDR3 nucleotides read TGCAGCGTCCAACAGACTAGCGGGGGGGGAGAGCAGTACTTC.

This clone was observed a single time. The chain is built from TRBV9 and TRBJ2-1; 8 bases agree with TRBD1. Unmatched junction bases numbered 4, after V lost 5 bases and J lost 0 bases. The germline CDR1 and CDR2 sequences are SGDLS and YYNGEE. The CDR3 length is 15 residues. CDR3 sequence reads: CASSAGTGSYNEQFF. CDR3 in DNA: TGTGCCAGCAGTGCCGGGACAGGCTCCTACAATGAGCAGTTCTTC. Together with reference TRBV9 and TRBJ2-1, the CDR3 gives the full variable domain: DSGVTQTPKHLITATGQRVTLRCSPRSGDLSVYWYQQSLDQGLQFLIQYYNGEERAKGNILERFSAQQFPDLHSELNLSSLELGDSALYFCASSAGTGSYNEQFFGPGTRLTVL.

The V gene is TRBV7-8, the J gene TRBJ1-3, with D possibly being TRBD1 (6 bases). V lost 5 bases, J lost 4 bases, and 12 bases lay in between. This CDR3 region has 14 residues. CDR1 is SGHVS, CDR2 FQNEAQ, per germline. For the CDR3, the DNA is TGTGCCAGCAGCCTAGGGACAAAAGGAAACACCATATATTTT. Protein product: CASSLGTKGNTIYF.

The rearrangement links TRBV19 to TRBJ2-5; perhaps TRBD1 as D (6 bases). CDR1 and CDR2 (germline): LNHDA, SQIVND (reference sequence). This CDR3 has 13 residues. V lost 4 bases and J 6 bases, leaving 12 bases between the germline ends. In nucleotides, the CDR3 is TGTGCCAGTAGTAGGCAGGGGCTGAAGACCCAGTACTTC. Protein sequence: CASSRQGLKTQYF.

J is TRBJ1-2 and V is TRBV11-2; no definite D call. CDR3 length: 14 amino acids. V was clipped by 5 bases and J by 0 bases, with 10 bases between them. Germline-derived CDR1 and CDR2 are SGHAT and FQNNGV. This CDR3 reads CASSPQVANYGYTF. The DNA of the CDR3 is TGTGCCAGCAGCCCCCAGGTCGCTAACTATGGCTACACCTTC.

V is TRBV29-1 and J is TRBJ1-4; the D is unclear. The CDR3 totals 11 residues. Trimming cost V 4 bases and J 5 bases, with 5 bases left between them. From germline, CDR1 is SQVTM and CDR2 ANQGSEA. CDR3: CSVGGNEKLFF. The CDR3, as DNA: TGCAGCGTTGGAGGGAATGAAAAACTGTTTTTT.

The rearrangement uses TRBV5-1 and TRBJ2-1; tentatively, D is TRBD1 (5 bases). Germline CDR1 is SGHRS and CDR2 is YFSETQ. This CDR3 comprises 14 residues. V shed 6 bases and J shed 3 bases, with 13 bases lying between them. The CDR3 nucleotides are TGCGCCAGCACGCAGGGTGACCTCTACAATGAGCAGTTCTTC. Residues: CASTQGDLYNEQFF.

The chain has TRBV7-2 and TRBJ1-6; D is possibly TRBD1 (5 bases). CDR1 is SGHTA and CDR2 is FQGNSA in the germline V gene. The CDR3 is 17 residues long. V was shortened by 1 base and J by 0 bases, with 10 bases between the two germline ends. In DNA, the CDR3 is TGTGCCAGCAGCTTAGGGGACTCCAGCTCCTATAATTCACCCCTCCACTTT. It yields the protein CASSLGDSSSYNSPLHF.

The rearrangement uses TRBV6-5 and TRBJ2-7; TRBD1 matches 8 bases. Trimming at V came to 0 bases and at J to 6 bases, leaving 10 bases not matched to a gene. Germline CDR1 reads MNHEY; CDR2 reads SVGAGI. This CDR3 region has 16 residues. CDR3 nucleotides: TGTGCCAGCAGTTACTCAGACCAGGGGGCGCGATCCGAGCAGTACTTC. Translated: CASSYSDQGARSEQYF.